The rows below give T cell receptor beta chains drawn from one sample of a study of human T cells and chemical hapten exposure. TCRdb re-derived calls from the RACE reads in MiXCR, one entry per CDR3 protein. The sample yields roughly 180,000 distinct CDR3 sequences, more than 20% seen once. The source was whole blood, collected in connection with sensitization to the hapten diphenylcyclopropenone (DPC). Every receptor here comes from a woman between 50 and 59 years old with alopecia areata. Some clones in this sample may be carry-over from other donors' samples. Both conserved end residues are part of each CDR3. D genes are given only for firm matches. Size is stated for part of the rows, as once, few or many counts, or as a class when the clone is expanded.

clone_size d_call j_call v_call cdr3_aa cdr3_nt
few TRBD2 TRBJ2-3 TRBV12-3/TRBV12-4 CASSFASGRAFTDTQYF TGTGCCAGCAGTTTTGCTAGCGGGAGGGCCTTTACAGATACGCAGTATTTT
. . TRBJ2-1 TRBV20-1 CSARAEGSPRYNEQFF TGCAGTGCTAGAGCGGAAGGGAGCCCCCGGTACAATGAGCAGTTCTTC
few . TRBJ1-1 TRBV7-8 CASSLPRGTEAFF TGTGCCAGCAGCTTACCGCGGGGTACTGAAGCTTTCTTT
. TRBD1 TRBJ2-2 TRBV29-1 CSAGTGANTGELFF TGCAGCGCTGGGACAGGAGCGAACACCGGGGAGCTGTTTTTT
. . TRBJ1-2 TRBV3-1 CASSRAYGYTF TGTGCCAGCAGCCGGGCCTATGGCTACACCTTC
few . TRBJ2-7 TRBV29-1 CSVEGTASEQYF TGCAGCGTTGAAGGGACCGCCTCCGAGCAGTACTTC
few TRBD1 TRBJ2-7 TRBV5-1 CASSLATGQIAYEQYF TGCGCCAGCAGCTTGGCGACGGGACAGATAGCCTACGAGCAGTACTTC
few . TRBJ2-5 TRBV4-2 CASSQGLGLMGQETQYF TGTGCCAGCAGCCAAGGTCTAGGGCTGATGGGGCAAGAGACCCAGTACTTC
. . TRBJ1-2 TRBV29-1 CSVERGGGVGYTF TGCAGCGTTGAGCGTGGCGGGGGCGTAGGCTACACCTTC
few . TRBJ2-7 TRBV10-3 CASQSLGEQYF TGTGCCTCACAATCTCTCGGCGAGCAGTACTTC
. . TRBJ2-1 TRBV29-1 CSLTWGTAYYNEQFF TGCAGCCTAACCTGGGGCACAGCATACTACAATGAGCAGTTCTTC
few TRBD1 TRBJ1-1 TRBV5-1 CASSSNYRGLGTEAFF TGCGCCAGCAGCTCGAATTACAGGGGGCTGGGTACTGAAGCTTTCTTT
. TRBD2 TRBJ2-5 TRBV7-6 CASSGASGRLGTQYF TGTGCCAGCAGCGGGGCTAGCGGGAGGCTTGGGACCCAGTACTTC
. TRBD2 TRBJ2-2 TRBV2 CASSPGRRDTGELFF TGTGCCAGCAGTCCCGGGAGGCGGGACACCGGGGAGCTGTTTTTT
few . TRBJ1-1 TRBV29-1 CSVQRQVQNTEAFF TGCAGCGTTCAACGACAGGTCCAGAACACTGAAGCTTTCTTT
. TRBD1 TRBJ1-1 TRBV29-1 CSVDRGANTEAFF TGCAGCGTGGACAGGGGAGCAAATACTGAAGCTTTCTTT
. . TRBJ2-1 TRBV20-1 CSRASHNEQFF TGCAGTCGGGCTAGCCACAATGAGCAGTTCTTC
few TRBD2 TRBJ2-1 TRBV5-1 CASSLRPGGLGNNEQFF TGCGCCAGCAGCTTGCGCCCGGGAGGTCTGGGTAACAATGAGCAGTTCTTC
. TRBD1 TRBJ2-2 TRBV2 CASKGTGEGGELFF TGTGCCAGCAAAGGGACAGGGGAGGGCGGGGAGCTGTTTTTT
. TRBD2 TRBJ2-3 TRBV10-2 CASSLAGVHTDTQYF TGCGCCAGCAGTCTAGCGGGAGTTCACACAGATACGCAGTATTTT
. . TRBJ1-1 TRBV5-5 CASSLLEGVTEAFF TGTGCCAGCAGCCTCCTGGAGGGGGTCACTGAAGCTTTCTTT
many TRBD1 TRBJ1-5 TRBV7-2 CASAQGTVEPQHF TGTGCCAGTGCACAGGGGACGGTGGAGCCCCAGCATTTT
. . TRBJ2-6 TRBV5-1 CASSLAEGTYLSGANVLTF TGCGCCAGCAGCTTGGCGGAGGGAACCTATTTATCTGGGGCCAACGTCCTGACTTTC
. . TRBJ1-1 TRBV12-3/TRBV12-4 CASSPGLVRAEAFF TGTGCCAGCAGTCCGGGCCTTGTCCGAGCTGAAGCTTTCTTT
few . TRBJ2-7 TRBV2 CASSKDQAVGYEQYF TGTGCCAGCAGTAAAGACCAGGCCGTTGGGTACGAGCAGTACTTC
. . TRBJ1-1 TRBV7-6 CASSLGERARETEAFF TGTGCCAGCAGCTTAGGAGAGAGGGCGAGGGAGACTGAAGCTTTCTTT
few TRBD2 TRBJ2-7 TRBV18 CASSPIAGGPGDEQYF TGTGCCAGCTCACCCATAGCGGGAGGGCCGGGGGACGAGCAGTACTTC
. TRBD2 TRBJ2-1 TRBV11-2 CASSAGTSGLLSSYNEQFF TGTGCCAGCAGCGCCGGGACTAGCGGGCTTCTGAGCTCCTACAATGAGCAGTTCTTC
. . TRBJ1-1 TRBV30 CAWNRVSGTEAFF TGTGCCTGGAACAGGGTCTCGGGCACTGAAGCTTTCTTT
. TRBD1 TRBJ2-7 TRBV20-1 CSATDRGDEQYF TGCAGTGCTACCGACAGGGGGGACGAGCAGTACTTC
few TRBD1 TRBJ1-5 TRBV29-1 CSVGGQGAGQPQHF TGCAGCGTTGGGGGACAGGGGGCTGGTCAGCCCCAGCATTTT
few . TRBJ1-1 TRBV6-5 CASSQRTENTEAFF TGTGCCAGCAGCCAAAGGACCGAGAACACTGAAGCTTTCTTT
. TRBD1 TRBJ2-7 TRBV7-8 CASSARTGVSEQYF TGTGCCAGCAGCGCCCGGACAGGGGTCTCCGAGCAGTACTTC
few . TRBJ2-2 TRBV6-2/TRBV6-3 CASSYEGANTGELFF TGTGCCAGCAGTTACGAGGGGGCGAACACCGGGGAGCTGTTTTTT
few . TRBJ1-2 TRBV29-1 CSVVGSSRGYTF TGCAGCGTTGTAGGCAGTTCTAGGGGCTACACCTTC
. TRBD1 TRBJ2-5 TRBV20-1 CSAGWDSKETQYF TGCAGTGCTGGCTGGGACAGCAAAGAGACCCAGTACTTC
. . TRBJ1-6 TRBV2 CASRNLRDANSPLHF TGTGCCAGCAGAAATTTGAGGGATGCCAATTCACCCCTCCACTTT
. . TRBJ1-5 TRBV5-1 CASSLSPREPQHF TGCGCCAGCAGCCTCAGTCCTAGGGAGCCCCAGCATTTT
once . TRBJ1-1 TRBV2 CASSDMVGSGTEAFF TGTGCCAGCAGTGATATGGTGGGCAGTGGGACTGAAGCTTTCTTT
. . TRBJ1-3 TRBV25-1 CASSQFGAGNTIYF TGTGCCAGCAGTCAGTTCGGGGCTGGAAACACCATATATTTT
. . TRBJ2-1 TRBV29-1 CSVEDLTQGEQFF TGCAGCGTTGAAGATTTAACACAAGGTGAGCAGTTCTTC
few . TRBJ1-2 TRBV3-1 CASSQDRGTYGYTF TGTGCCAGCAGCCAAGATAGGGGGACCTATGGCTACACCTTC
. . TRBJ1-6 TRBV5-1 CASSLESSDISPLHF TGCGCCAGCAGCTTGGAGAGTTCGGATATTTCACCCCTCCACTTT
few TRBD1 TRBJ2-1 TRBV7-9 CASNGWDSPYNEQFF TGTGCCAGCAATGGGTGGGACAGCCCCTACAATGAGCAGTTCTTC
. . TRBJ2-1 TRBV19 CASSIFHASSYNEQFF TGTGCCAGTAGTATATTCCACGCAAGCTCCTACAATGAGCAGTTCTTC
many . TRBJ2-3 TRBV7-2 CASSLVFADTQYF TGTGCCAGCAGCTTAGTATTTGCGGATACGCAGTATTTT
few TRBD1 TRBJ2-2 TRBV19 CASSTDRAGTGELFF TGTGCCAGTAGTACCGACAGGGCCGGCACCGGGGAGCTGTTTTTT
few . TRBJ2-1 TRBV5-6 CASVGLTNNEQFF TGTGCCAGCGTTGGGCTGACTAACAATGAGCAGTTCTTC
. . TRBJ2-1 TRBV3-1 CASSPNGEEQFF TGTGCCAGCAGCCCCAATGGGGAAGAGCAGTTCTTC
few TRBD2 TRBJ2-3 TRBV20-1 CSARDGREGTDTQYF TGCAGTGCTAGAGATGGGAGGGAAGGCACAGATACGCAGTATTTT
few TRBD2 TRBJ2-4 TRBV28 CASSSGLARYF TGTGCCAGCAGTTCGGGACTAGCTAGGTACTTC
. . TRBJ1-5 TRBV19 CASRSGIGQPQHF TGTGCCAGTCGGTCAGGGATAGGACAGCCCCAGCATTTT